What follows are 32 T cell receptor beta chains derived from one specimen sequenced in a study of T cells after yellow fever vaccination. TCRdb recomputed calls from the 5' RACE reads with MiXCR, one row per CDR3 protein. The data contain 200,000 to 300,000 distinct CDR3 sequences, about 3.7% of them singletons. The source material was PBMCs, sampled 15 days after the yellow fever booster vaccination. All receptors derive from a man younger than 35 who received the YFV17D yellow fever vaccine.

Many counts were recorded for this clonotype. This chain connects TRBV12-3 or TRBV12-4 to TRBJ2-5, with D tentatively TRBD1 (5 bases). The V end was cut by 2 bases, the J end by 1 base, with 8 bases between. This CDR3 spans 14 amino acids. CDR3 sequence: CASSLSRVQETQYF. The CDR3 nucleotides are TGTGCCAGCAGTTTAAGCAGGGTCCAAGAGACCCAGTACTTC.

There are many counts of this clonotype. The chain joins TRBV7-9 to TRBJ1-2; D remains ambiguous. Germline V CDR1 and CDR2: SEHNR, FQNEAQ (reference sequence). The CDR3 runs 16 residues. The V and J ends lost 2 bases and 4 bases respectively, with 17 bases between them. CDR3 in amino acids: CASSLRAAVSTYGYTF. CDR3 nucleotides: TGTGCCAGCAGCTTAAGGGCGGCAGTCTCAACCTATGGCTACACCTTC. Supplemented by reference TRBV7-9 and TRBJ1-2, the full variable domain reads DTGVSQNPRHKITKRGQNVTFRCDPISEHNRLYWYRQTLGQGPEFLTYFQNEAQLEKSRLLSDRFSAERPKGSFSTLEIQRTEQGDSAMYLCASSLRAAVSTYGYTFGSGTRLTVV.

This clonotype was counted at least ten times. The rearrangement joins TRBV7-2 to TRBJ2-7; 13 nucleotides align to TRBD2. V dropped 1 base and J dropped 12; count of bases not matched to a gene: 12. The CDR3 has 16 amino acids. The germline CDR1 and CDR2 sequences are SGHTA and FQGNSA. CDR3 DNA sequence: TGTGCCAGCAGCTTAGTAGGGACTAGCGGGGACCCGAGGCGGTACTTC. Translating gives CASSLVGTSGDPRRYF.

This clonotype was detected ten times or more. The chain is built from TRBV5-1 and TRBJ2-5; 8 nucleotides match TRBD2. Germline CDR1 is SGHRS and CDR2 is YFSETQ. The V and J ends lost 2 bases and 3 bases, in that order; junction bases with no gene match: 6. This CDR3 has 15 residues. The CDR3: CASSFRGGDKETQYF. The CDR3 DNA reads TGCGCCAGCAGCTTCCGGGGGGGTGATAAAGAGACCCAGTACTTC.

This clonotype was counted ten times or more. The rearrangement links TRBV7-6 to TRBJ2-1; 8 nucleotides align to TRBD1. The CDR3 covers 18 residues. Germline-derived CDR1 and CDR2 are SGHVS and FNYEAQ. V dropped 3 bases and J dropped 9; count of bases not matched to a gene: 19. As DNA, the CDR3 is TGTGCCAGCAGCTTTTACAGGGGGAATCCTTTTACAATAAGTGAGCAGTTCTTC. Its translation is CASSFYRGNPFTISEQFF. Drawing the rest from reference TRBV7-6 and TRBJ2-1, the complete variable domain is GAGVSQSPRYKVTKRGQDVALRCDPISGHVSLYWYRQALGQGPEFLTYFNYEAQQDKSGLPNDRFSAERPEGSISTLTIQRTEQRDSAMYRCASSFYRGNPFTISEQFFGPGTRLTVL.

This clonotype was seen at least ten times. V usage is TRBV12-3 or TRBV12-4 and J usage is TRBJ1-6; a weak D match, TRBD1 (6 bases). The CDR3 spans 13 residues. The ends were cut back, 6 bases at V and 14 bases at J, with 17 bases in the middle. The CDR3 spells CASRAPGVTALHF. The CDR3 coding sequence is TGTGCCAGCAGGGCCCCAGGGGTAACGGCCCTCCACTTT.

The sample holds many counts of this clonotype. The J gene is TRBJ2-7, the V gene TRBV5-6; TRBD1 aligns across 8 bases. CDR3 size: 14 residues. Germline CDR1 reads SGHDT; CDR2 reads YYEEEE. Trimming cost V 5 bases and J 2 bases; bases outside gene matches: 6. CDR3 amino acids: CASRQTGDPYEQYF. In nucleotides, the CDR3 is TGTGCCAGCAGACAGACAGGGGACCCCTACGAGCAGTACTTC.

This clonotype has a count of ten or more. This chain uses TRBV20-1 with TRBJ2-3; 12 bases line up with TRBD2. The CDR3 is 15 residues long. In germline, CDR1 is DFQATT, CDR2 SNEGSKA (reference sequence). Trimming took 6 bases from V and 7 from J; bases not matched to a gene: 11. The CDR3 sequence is CSASTTSGGPNTQYF. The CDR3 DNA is TGCAGTGCCAGTACGACTAGCGGGGGACCAAATACGCAGTATTTT.

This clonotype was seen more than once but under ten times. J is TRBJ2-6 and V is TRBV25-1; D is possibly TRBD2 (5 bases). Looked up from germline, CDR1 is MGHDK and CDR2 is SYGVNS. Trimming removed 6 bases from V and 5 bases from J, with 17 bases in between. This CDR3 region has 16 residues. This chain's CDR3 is CASRAGGSGWANVLTF. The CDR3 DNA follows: TGTGCCAGCAGGGCTGGCGGGTCCGGGTGGGCCAACGTCCTGACTTTC. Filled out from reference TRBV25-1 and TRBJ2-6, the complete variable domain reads EADIYQTPRYLVIGTGKKITLECSQTMGHDKMYWYQQDPGMELHLIHYSYGVNSTEKGDLSSESTVSRIRTEHFPLTLESARPSHTSQYLCASRAGGSGWANVLTFGAGSRLTVL.

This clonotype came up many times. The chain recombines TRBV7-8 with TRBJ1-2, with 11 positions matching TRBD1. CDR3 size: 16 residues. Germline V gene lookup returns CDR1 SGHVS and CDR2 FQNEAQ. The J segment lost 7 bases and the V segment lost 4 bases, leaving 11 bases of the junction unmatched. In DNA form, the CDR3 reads TGTGCCAGCAGCTCCCCCGGGGGGACAGGGGGATCTGGCTACACCTTC. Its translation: CASSSPGGTGGSGYTF.

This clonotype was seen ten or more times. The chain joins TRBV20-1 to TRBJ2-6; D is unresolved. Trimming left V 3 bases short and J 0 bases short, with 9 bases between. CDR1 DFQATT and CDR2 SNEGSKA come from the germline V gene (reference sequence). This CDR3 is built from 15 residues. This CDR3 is CSASTESSGANVLTF. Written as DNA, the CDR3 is TGCAGTGCTAGCACAGAGAGCTCTGGGGCCAACGTCCTGACTTTC.

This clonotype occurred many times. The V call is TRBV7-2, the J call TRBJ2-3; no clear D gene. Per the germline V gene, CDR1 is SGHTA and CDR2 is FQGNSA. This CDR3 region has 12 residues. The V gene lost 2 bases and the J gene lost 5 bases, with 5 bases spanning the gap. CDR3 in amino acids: CASSLYLDTQYF. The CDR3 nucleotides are TGTGCCAGCAGCTTATACTTAGATACGCAGTATTTT.

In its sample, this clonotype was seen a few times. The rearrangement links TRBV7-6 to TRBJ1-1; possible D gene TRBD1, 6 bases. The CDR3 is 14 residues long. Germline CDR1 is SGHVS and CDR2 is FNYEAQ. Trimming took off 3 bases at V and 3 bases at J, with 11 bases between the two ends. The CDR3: CASSLGRGHTEAFF. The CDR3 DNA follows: TGTGCCAGCAGCTTGGGCAGGGGCCACACTGAAGCTTTCTTT.

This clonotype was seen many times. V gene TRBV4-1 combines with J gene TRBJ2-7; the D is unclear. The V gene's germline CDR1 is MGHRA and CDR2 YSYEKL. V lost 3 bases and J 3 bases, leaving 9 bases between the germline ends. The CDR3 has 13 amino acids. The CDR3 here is CASSHLTGYEQYV. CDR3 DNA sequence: TGCGCCAGCAGCCATCTGACTGGCTACGAGCAGTACGTC.

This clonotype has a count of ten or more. This CDR3 is CASSLGVLGVNEQFF. The CDR3 bases are TGCGCCAGCAGCTTAGGGGTCTTAGGGGTCAATGAGCAGTTCTTC. V is TRBV5-1 and J is TRBJ2-1, with TRBD1 as a possible D gene (5 bases). Between the trimmed V and J ends, which lost 2 bases and 6 bases, there was a span of 15 bases. The CDR3 is 15 residues long. Germline lookup yields CDR1 SGHRS and CDR2 YFSETQ.

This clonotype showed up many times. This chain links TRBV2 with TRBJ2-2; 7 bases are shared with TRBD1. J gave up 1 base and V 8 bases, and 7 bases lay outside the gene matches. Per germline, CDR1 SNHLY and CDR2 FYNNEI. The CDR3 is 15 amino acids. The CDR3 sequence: CASVTGALNTGELFF. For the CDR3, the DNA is TGTGCCAGCGTAACAGGGGCACTGAACACCGGGGAGCTGTTTTTT.

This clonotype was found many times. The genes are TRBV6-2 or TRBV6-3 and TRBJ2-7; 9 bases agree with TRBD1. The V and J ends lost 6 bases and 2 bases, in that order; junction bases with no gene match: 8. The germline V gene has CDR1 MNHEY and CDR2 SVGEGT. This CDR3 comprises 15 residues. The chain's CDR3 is CASRTDRGWTYEQYF. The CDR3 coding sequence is TGTGCCAGCAGGACAGACAGGGGGTGGACCTACGAGCAGTACTTC.

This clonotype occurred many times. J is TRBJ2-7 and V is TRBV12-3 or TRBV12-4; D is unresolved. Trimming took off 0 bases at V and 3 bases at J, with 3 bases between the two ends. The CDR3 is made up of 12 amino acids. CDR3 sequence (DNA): TGTGCCAGCAGTTTAGCTAACTACGAGCAGTACTTC. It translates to CASSLANYEQYF.

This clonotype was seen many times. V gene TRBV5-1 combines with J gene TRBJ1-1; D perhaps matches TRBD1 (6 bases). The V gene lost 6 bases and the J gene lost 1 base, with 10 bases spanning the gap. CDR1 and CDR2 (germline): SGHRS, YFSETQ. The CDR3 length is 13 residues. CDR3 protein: CASKEGQNTEAFF. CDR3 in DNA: TGCGCCAGCAAGGAGGGACAGAACACTGAAGCTTTCTTT.

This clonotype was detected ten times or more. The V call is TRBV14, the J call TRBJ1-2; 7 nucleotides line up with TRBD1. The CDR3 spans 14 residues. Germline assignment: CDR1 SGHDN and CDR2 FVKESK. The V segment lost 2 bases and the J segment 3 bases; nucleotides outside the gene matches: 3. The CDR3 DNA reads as TGTGCCAGCAGCCAAACCGACAGGGACTATGGCTACACCTTC. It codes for CASSQTDRDYGYTF.

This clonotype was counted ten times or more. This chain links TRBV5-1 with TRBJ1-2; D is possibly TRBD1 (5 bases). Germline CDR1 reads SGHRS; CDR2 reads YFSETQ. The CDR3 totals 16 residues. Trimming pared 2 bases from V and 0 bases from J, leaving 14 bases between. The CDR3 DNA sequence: TGCGCCAGCAGCTTTCGGTTCCAGGGACCTAACTATGGCTACACCTTC. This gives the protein CASSFRFQGPNYGYTF.

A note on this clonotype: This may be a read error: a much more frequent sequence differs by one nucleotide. The CDR3 spells CASCVSGGAGGEQYF. The CDR3 coding sequence is TGCGCCAGCTGCGTTAGCGGGGGGGCCGGTGGCGAGCAGTACTTC. The rearrangement uses TRBV5-1 and TRBJ2-7; 11 bases line up with TRBD2. Germline V gene data show CDR1 as SGHRS and CDR2 as YFSETQ. After removal of 7 bases from V and 6 bases from J, the junction contained 12 bases not matched to a gene. The CDR3 is 15 amino acids.

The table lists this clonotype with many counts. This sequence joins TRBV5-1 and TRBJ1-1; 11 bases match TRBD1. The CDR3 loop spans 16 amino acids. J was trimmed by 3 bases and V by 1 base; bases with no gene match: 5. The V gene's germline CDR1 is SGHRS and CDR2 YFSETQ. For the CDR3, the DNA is TGCGCCAGCAGCTTGAGGACAGGGGGCTCGTACACTGAAGCTTTCTTT. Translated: CASSLRTGGSYTEAFF.

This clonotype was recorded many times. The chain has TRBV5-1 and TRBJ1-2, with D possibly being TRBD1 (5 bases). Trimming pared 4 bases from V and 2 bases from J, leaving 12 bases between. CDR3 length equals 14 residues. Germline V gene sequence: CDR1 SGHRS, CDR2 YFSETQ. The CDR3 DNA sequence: TGCGCCAGCAGCGCCCGGGACCAAAACTATGGCTACACCTTC. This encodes CASSARDQNYGYTF.

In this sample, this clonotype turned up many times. The chain's CDR3 is CASSSGWTSQETQYF. In DNA form, the CDR3 reads TGCGCCAGCAGCTCAGGATGGACCTCCCAAGAGACCCAGTACTTC. The chain combines TRBV5-1 with TRBJ2-5, with unresolved D. The CDR3 consists of 15 residues. CDR1 is SGHRS, CDR2 YFSETQ, per germline. The V end lost 3 bases, the J end lost 1 base, and 13 bases lay between the germline ends. Supplemented by reference TRBV5-1 and TRBJ2-5, the full variable domain reads KAGVTQTPRYLIKTRGQQVTLSCSPISGHRSVSWYQQTPGQGLQFLFEYFSETQRNKGNFPGRFSGRQFSNSRSEMNVSTLELGDSALYLCASSSGWTSQETQYFGPGTRLLVL.

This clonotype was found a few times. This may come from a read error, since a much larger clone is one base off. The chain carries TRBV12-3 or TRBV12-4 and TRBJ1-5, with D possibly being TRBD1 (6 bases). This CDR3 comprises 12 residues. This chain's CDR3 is CASSFAGQRQHF. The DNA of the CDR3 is TGTGCCAGCAGTTTTGCCGGACAGCGCCAGCATTTT.

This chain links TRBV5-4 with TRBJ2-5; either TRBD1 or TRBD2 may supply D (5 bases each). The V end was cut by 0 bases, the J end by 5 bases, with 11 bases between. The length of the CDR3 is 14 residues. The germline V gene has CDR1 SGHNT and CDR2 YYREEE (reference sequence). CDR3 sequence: CASSLVGVPETQYF. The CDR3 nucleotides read TGTGCCAGCAGCTTGGTGGGGGTCCCCGAGACCCAGTACTTC. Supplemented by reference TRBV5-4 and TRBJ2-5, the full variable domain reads ETGVTQSPTHLIKTRGQQVTLRCSSQSGHNTVSWYQQALGQGPQFIFQYYREEENGRGNFPPRFSGLQFPNYSSELNVNALELDDSALYLCASSLVGVPETQYFGPGTRLLVL.

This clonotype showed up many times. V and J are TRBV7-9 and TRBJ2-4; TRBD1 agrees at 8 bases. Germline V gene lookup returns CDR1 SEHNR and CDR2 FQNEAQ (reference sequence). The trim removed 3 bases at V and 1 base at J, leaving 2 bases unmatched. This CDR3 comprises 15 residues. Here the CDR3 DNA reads TGTGCCAGCAGCTTGGACAGGGAGGCCAAAAACATTCAGTACTTC. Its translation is CASSLDREAKNIQYF.

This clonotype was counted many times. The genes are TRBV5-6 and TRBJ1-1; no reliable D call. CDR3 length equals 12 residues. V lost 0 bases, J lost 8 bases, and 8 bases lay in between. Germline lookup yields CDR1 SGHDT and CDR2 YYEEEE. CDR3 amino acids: CASSLGSREAFF. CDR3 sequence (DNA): TGTGCCAGCAGCTTGGGGAGCCGAGAAGCTTTCTTT.

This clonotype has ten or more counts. CDR3 sequence (DNA): TGTGCCAGCAGCTCGTCACAGAACGCTAACTACGAGCAGTACTTC. This sequence encodes CASSSSQNANYEQYF. This chain connects TRBV7-2 to TRBJ2-7; D gene unclear. Trimming cost V 4 bases and J 3 bases, with 16 bases left between them. The germline V gene has CDR1 SGHTA and CDR2 FQGNSA. The CDR3 extends over 15 amino acids.

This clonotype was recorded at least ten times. CDR3 sequence (DNA): TGCGCCAGCAGCCAGATACAGGGGGTTTATGGCTACACCTTC. It encodes CASSQIQGVYGYTF. The chain uses TRBV4-3 and TRBJ1-2; TRBD1 agrees at 8 bases. The CDR3 extends over 14 amino acids. The germline CDR1 and CDR2 sequences are LGHNA and YSLEER. Germline trimming cut 3 bases from V and 5 bases from J; bases unmatched to any gene: 5.

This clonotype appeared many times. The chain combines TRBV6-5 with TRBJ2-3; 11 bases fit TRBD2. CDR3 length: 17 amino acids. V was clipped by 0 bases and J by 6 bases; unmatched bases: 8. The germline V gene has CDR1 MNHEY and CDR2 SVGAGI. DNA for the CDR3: TGTGCCAGCAGTTACTCACCGGCTAGCGGGGGGCCGGATACGCAGTATTTT. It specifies CASSYSPASGGPDTQYF.